Sequencing of this T cell receptor (beta chain) was carried out in a study of T-cell memory formation after mild COVID-19. This clonotype showed up just a few times. The CDR3 runs 15 residues. In germline, CDR1 is SGHRS, CDR2 YFSETQ. V gave up 4 bases and J gave up 3 bases; unmatched junction bases: 8. TCRdb recomputed calls from the 5' RACE reads with MiXCR, one row per CDR3 protein. The table has under 600,000 distinct CDR3 sequences, 20% to 25% seen once; the top ten hold about 8.4%. The sequence came from an adult woman who had mild COVID-19 (a few samples of this study predate the infection). Cell type and time point are not known. This chain uses TRBV5-1 with TRBJ2-7; 9 bases fit TRBD1. Input material: PBMCs or a T cell subset sorted from them (not recorded which). In nucleotides, the CDR3 is TGCGCCAGCAGCCACGGACAGGGGAAGGGCTACGAGCAGTACTTC. As protein: CASSHGQGKGYEQYF.